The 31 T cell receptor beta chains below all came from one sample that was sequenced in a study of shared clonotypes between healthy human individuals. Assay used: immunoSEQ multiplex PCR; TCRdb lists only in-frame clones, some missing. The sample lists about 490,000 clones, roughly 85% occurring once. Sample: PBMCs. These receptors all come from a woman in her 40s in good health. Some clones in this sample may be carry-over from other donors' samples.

CDR3 protein: CASQRTGAETQYF. The CDR3 coding sequence is TGTGCCAGCCAGAGAACAGGGGCAGAGACCCAGTACTTC. The gene calls are TRBV2 and TRBJ2-5; TRBD1 agrees at 7 bases. The CDR3 consists of 13 residues. Losses at the gene ends were 8 bases for V and 4 bases for J; bases not matched to a gene: 7. Per the germline V gene, CDR1 is SNHLY and CDR2 is FYNNEI.

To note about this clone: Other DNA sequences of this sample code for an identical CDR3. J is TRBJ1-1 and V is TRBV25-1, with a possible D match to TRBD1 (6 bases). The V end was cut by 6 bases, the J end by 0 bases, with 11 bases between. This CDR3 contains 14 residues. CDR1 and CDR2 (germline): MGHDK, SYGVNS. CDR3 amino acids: CASRQTGLNTEAFF. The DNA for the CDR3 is TGTGCCAGCAGACAGACAGGATTGAACACTGAAGCTTTCTTT.

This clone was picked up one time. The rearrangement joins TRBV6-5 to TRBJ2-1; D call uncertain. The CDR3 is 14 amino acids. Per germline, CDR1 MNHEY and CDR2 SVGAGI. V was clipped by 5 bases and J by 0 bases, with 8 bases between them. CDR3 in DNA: TGTGCCAGCAGTAGGAGCAGCTCCTACAATGAGCAGTTCTTC. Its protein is CASSRSSSYNEQFF.

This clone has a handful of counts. The CDR3 loop reads CAISETNTEAFF. The CDR3 coding sequence is TGTGCCATCAGTGAGACAAACACTGAAGCTTTCTTT. V usage is TRBV10-3 and J usage is TRBJ1-1, with D unresolved. This CDR3 spans 12 amino acids. Trimming took off 2 bases at V and 2 bases at J, with 3 bases between the two ends. CDR1 ENHRY and CDR2 SYGVKD come from the germline V gene.

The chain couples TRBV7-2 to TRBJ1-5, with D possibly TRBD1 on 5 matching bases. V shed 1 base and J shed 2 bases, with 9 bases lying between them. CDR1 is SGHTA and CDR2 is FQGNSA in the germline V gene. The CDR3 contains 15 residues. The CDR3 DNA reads TGTGCCAGCAGCTTAGATCGAGGGGGCAATCAGCCCCAGCATTTT. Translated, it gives CASSLDRGGNQPQHF.

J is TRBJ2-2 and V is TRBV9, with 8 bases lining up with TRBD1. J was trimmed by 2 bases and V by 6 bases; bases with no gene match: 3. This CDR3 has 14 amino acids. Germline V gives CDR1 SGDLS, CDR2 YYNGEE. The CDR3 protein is CASIGQGNTGELFF. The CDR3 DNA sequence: TGTGCCAGCATAGGACAGGGAAACACCGGGGAGCTGTTTTTT.

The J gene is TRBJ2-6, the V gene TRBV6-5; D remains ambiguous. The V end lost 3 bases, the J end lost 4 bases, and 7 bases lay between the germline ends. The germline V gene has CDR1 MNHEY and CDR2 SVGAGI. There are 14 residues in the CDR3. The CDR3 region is CASSYRTGANVLTF. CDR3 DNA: TGTGCCAGCAGTTATCGAACCGGGGCCAACGTCCTGACTTTC.

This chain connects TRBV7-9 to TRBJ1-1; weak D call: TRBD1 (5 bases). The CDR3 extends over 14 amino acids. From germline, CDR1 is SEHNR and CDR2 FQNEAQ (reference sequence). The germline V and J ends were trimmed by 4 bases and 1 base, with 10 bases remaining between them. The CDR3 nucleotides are TGTGCCAGCAGCTCACCGACAGAGAACACTGAAGCTTTCTTT. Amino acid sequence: CASSSPTENTEAFF. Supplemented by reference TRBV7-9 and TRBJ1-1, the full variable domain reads DTGVSQNPRHKITKRGQNVTFRCDPISEHNRLYWYRQTLGQGPEFLTYFQNEAQLEKSRLLSDRFSAERPKGSFSTLEIQRTEQGDSAMYLCASSSPTENTEAFFGQGTRLTVV.

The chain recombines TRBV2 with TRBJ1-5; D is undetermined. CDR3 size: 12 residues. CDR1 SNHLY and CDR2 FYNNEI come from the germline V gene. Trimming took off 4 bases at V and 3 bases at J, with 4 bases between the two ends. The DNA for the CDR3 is TGTGCCAGCAGTGGAGACAATCAGCCCCAGCATTTT. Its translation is CASSGDNQPQHF.

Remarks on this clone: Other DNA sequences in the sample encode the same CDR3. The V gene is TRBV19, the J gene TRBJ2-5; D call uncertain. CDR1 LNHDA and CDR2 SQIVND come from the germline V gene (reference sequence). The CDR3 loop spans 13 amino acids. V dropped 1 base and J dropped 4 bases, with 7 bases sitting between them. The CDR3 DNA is TGTGCCAGTAGTATAGTATCGGGAGAGACCCAGTACTTC. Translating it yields CASSIVSGETQYF.

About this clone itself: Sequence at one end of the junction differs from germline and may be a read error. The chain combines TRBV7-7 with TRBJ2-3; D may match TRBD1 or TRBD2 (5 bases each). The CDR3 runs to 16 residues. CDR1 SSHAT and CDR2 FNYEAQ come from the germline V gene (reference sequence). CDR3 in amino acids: CASSLGGLRGTDTQYF. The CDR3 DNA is TGTGCTAGCAGCTTAGGCGGGCTCAGGGGCACAGATACGCAGTATTTT.

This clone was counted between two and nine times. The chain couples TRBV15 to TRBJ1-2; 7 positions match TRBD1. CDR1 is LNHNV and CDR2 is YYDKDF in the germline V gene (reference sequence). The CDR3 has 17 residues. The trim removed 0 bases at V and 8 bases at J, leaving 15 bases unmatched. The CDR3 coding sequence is TGTGCCACCAGCAGAGATCTCGAGGGGGCAAGGGGTAAAGGCTACACCTTC. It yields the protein CATSRDLEGARGKGYTF.

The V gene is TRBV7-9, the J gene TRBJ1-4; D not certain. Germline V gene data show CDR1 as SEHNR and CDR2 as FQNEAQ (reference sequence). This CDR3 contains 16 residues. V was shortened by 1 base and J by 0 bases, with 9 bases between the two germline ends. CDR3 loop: CASSLGAATTNEKLFF. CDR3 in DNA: TGTGCCAGCAGCTTAGGGGCAGCCACAACTAATGAAAAACTGTTTTTT.

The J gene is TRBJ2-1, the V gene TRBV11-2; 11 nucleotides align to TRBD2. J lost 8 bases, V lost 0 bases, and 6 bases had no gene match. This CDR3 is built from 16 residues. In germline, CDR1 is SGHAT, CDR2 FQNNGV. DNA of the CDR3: TGTGCCAGCAGCTTAGATCGTAGCGGGGGGGGCGATGAGCAGTTCTTC. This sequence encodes CASSLDRSGGGDEQFF.

Here the CDR3 reads CASSPTGALYEKLFF. As DNA, the CDR3 is TGTGCCAGCAGCCCGACAGGGGCCCTTTATGAAAAACTGTTTTTT. This sequence joins TRBV6-5 and TRBJ1-4; 8 bases align to TRBD1. This CDR3 spans 15 amino acids. The germline V gene encodes CDR1 MNHEY and CDR2 SVGAGI. Trimming cost V 6 bases and J 6 bases; bases outside gene matches: 9.

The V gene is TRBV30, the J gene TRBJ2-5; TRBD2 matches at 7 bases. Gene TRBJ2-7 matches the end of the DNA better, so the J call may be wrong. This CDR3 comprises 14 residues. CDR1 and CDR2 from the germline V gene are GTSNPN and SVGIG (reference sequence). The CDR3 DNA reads TGTGCCTGGAGTGTACCCGGGGGAGGGTACGAGCAGTACTTC. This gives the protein CAWSVPGGGYEQYF.

CDR3 DNA: TGTGCCACCCAGAAACGACAGGGTTGGGTTGAGGAGCAGTACTTC. Amino acid sequence: CATQKRQGWVEEQYF. This chain links TRBV6-1 with TRBJ2-7, with TRBD1 identical over 7 bases. The ends lost 10 bases at V and 7 bases at J; junction bases unmatched: 19. The CDR3 length is 15 residues. The germline V gene encodes CDR1 MNHNS and CDR2 SASEGT.

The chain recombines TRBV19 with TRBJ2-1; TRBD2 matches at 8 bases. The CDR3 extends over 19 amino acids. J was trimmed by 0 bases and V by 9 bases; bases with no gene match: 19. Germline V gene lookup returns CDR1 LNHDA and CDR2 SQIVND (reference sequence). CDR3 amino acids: CARPGDLEGLVPSYNEQFF. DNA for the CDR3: TGTGCCAGGCCGGGCGATTTGGAGGGACTAGTGCCCTCCTACAATGAGCAGTTCTTC.

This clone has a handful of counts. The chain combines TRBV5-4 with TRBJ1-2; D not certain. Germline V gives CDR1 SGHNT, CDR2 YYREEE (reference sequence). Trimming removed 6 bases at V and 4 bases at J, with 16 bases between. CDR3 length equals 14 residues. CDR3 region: CASTEQDGVYGYTF. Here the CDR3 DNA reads TGTGCCAGCACCGAGCAGGACGGAGTCTATGGCTACACCTTC.

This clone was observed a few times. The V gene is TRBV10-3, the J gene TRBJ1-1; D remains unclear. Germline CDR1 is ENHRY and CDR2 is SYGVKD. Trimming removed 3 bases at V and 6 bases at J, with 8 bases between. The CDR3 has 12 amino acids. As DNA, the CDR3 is TGTGCCATCAGTGATGTACCCCCTGAAGCTTTCTTT. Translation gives CAISDVPPEAFF.

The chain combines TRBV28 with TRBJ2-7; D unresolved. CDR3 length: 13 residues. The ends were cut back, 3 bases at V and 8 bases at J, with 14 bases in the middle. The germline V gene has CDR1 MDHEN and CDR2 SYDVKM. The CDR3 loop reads CASSFRFGDQQYF. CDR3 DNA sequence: TGTGCCAGCAGTTTTAGGTTTGGGGATCAGCAGTACTTC.

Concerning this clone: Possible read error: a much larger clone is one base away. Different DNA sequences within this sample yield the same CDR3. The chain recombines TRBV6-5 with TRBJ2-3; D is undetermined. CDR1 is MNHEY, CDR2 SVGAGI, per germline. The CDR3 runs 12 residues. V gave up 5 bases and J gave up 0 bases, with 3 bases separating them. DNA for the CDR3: TGTGCCAGCAGTCCTAGCACAGATACGCAGTATTTT. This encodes CASSPSTDTQYF.

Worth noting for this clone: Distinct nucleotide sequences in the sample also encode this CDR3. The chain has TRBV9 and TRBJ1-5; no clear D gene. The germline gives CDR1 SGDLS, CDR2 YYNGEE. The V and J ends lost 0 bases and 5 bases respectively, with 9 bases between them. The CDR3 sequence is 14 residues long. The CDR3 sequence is CASSVDAGDQPQHF. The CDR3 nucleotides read TGTGCCAGCAGCGTAGATGCGGGAGATCAGCCCCAGCATTTT.

In DNA, the CDR3 is TGTGCCAGCAGCCTTACAGGGCCCAATGAGCAGTTCTTC. Amino acids: CASSLTGPNEQFF. The genes are TRBV11-3 and TRBJ2-1; maybe TRBD1 (6 bases). Per germline, CDR1 SGHNT and CDR2 YENEEA. Deletions cut 5 bases from V and 6 bases from J, with 11 bases between. The CDR3 is 13 amino acids.

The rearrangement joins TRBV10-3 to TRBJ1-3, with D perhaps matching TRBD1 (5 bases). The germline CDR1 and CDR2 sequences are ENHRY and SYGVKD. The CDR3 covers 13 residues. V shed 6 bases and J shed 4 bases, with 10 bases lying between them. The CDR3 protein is CAISGGEGNTIYF. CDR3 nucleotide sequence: TGTGCCATCAGCGGGGGGGAAGGAAACACCATATATTTT.

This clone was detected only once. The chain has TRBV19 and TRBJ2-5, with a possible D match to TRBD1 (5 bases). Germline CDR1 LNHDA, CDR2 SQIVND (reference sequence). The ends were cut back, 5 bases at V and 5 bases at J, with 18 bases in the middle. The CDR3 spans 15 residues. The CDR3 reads CASSPYPGSGETQYF. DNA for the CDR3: TGTGCCAGTAGTCCCTACCCAGGGTCGGGCGAGACCCAGTACTTC.

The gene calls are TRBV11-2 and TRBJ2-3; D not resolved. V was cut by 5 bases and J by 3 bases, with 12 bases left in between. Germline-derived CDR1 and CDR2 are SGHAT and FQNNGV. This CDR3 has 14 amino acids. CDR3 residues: CASSLPAVTDTQYF. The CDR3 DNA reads TGTGCCAGCAGCCTACCGGCGGTAACAGATACGCAGTATTTT.

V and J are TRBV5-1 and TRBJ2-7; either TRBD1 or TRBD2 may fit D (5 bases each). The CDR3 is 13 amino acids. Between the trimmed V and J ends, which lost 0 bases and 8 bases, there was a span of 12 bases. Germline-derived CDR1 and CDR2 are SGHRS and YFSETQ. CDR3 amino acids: CASSLDAEGKQYF. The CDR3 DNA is TGCGCCAGCAGCTTGGACGCCGAGGGGAAGCAGTACTTC.

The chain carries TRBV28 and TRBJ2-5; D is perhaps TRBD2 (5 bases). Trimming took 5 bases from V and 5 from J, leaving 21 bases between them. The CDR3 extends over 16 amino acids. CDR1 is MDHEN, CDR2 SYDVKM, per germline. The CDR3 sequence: CASSLGGRLVGETQYF. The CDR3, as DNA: TGTGCCAGCAGTCTCGGAGGACGCCTGGTAGGCGAGACCCAGTACTTC.

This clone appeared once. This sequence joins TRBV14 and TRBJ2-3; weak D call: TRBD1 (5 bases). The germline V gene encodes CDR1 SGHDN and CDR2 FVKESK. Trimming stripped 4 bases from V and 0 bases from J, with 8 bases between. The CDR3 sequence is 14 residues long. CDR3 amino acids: CASSPWGSTDTQYF. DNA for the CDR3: TGTGCCAGCAGCCCCTGGGGCAGCACAGATACGCAGTATTTT.

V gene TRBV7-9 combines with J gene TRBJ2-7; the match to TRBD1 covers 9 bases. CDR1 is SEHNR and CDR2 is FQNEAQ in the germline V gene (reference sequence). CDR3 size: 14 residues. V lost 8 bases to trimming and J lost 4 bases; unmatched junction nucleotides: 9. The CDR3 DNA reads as TGTGCCAGCGACCCGGGACAGGGACCGTACGAGCAGTACTTC. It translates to CASDPGQGPYEQYF.